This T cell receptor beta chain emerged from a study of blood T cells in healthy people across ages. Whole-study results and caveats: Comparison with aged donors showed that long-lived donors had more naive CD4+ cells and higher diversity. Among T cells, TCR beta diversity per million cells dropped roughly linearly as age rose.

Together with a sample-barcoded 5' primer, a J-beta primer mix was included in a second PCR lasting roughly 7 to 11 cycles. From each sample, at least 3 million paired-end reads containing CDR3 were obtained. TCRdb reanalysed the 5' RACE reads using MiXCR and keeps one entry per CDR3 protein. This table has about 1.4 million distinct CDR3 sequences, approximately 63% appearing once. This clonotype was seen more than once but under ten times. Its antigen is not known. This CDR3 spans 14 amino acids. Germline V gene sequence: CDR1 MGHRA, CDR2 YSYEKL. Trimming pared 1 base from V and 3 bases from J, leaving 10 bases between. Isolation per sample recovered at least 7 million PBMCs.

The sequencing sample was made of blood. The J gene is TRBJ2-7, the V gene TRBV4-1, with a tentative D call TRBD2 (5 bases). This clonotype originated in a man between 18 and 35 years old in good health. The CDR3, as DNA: TGCGCCAGCAGCCAAGGTCTAGCTATCTACGAGCAGTACTTC. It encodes CASSQGLAIYEQYF.